The rows below give T cell receptor beta chains drawn from one sample of a study of shared clonotypes between healthy human individuals. Clones were read by immunoSEQ multiplex PCR, and TCRdb kept only the in-frame ones, dropping some. Of about 1 million clones listed, about 75% are singletons. Sequencing was performed on memory CD4+ T cells sorted from blood. All receptors derive from a man between 18 and 35 years old in good health. Each CDR3 is given with its conserved first and last residue. A D gene is named only where the DNA matches it firmly. Where a row states a size, it is once, few, many or the class of an expanded clone; other rows omit it.

cdr3_nt cdr3_aa v_call clone_size j_call d_call cdr3_length
TGTGCCAGCAGCGTAGGGAGGACAGGCGAGGGCTACACCTTC CASSVGRTGEGYTF TRBV9 . TRBJ1-2 TRBD1 14
TGTGCCAGTAGTATAGAGGGGAGCAATGAGCAGTTCTTC CASSIEGSNEQFF TRBV19 . TRBJ2-1 . 13
TGTGCCAGTACCCCAGGCTTTCATAATTCACCCCTCCACTTT CASTPGFHNSPLHF TRBV19 . TRBJ1-6 . 14
TGCAGCGTTTCGTCCAACTTGGGATCCTACGAGCAGTACTTC CSVSSNLGSYEQYF TRBV29-1 few TRBJ2-7 . 14
TGCGCCAGCAGTGACGTTGGGAGGACAGATACGCAGTATTTT CASSDVGRTDTQYF TRBV10-2 . TRBJ2-3 . 14
TGTGCCAGCAGTGAAGGCCTAGCGGGGGGGAGAGAGCAGTTCTTC CASSEGLAGGREQFF TRBV6-1 . TRBJ2-1 TRBD2 15
TGCGCCAGCAGCTTGGAGGGAGGGGGCACAGATACGCAGTATTTT CASSLEGGGTDTQYF TRBV5-1 . TRBJ2-3 TRBD2 15
TGTGCCAGCAGACGAGGGGGGGCGATCTCGGAGCAGTTCTTC CASRRGGAISEQFF TRBV6-5 . TRBJ2-1 . 14
TGTGCCAGCAGGAGACAGGGGGCGAGTGAAAAACTGTTTTTT CASRRQGASEKLFF TRBV2 . TRBJ1-4 TRBD1 14
TGTGCCAGCTCACCCACCGGGCAGACGAACACCGGGGAGCTGTTTTTT CASSPTGQTNTGELFF TRBV18 . TRBJ2-2 . 16
TGTGCCAGCAGCCTTCTTTACCGGGACAGGGCACGACAAAGCAATCAGCCCCAGCATTTT CASSLLYRDRARQSNQPQHF TRBV7-8 once TRBJ1-5 TRBD1 20
TGTGCCAGCAGCTCCCCGACTCGTGACATCCTCACCGGGGAGCTGTTTTTT CASSSPTRDILTGELFF TRBV7-9 . TRBJ2-2 . 17
TGTGCCAGCAGGGGGGTTGGTGAGCAGTTCTTC CASRGVGEQFF TRBV7-2 . TRBJ2-1 . 11
TGTGCCAGCAGCTTATCGGATACGCAGTATTTT CASSLSDTQYF TRBV7-9 . TRBJ2-3 . 11
TGTGCCAGCAGTTTACTTCATAACGGGGAGCTGTTTTTT CASSLLHNGELFF TRBV28 . TRBJ2-2 . 13
TGTGCCAGTAGTATCAAGGTAGAGTCACCCCTCCACTTT CASSIKVESPLHF TRBV19 . TRBJ1-6 . 13
TGCGCCAGCAGCTTGGGAGGGGCAGGGAACACTGAAGCTTTCTTT CASSLGGAGNTEAFF TRBV5-1 . TRBJ1-1 . 15
TGTGCCAGCAGTTACTCGGGAGGGGGGGGAGAGACCCAGTACTTC CASSYSGGGGETQYF TRBV6-5 once TRBJ2-5 . 15
TGTGCCAGCAGCCCAAGGACAGGGACCTACGAGCAGTACTTC CASSPRTGTYEQYF TRBV6-5 many TRBJ2-7 TRBD1 14
TGTGCCAGTTCAGTCCCGTCCTACGAGCAGTACTTC CASSVPSYEQYF TRBV19 . TRBJ2-7 . 12
TGTGCCAGCAGAGCGGACAGGGATTATAGCAATCAGCCCCAGCATTTT CASRADRDYSNQPQHF TRBV28 . TRBJ1-5 TRBD1 16
TGTGCCAGCAGCTTATGTCCTAACTGCGAGCAGTACTTC CASSLCPNCEQYF TRBV7-9 once TRBJ2-7 . 13
TGTGCCAGCAGCAATTCCAGGCGTGAAGCTTTCTTT CASSNSRREAFF TRBV7-9 . TRBJ1-1 . 12
TGTGCCAGCAGTGACCGACTTCGACGGGGAGGAAACACCATATATTTT CASSDRLRRGGNTIYF TRBV6-1 . TRBJ1-3 . 16
TGTGCCAGCAGCGTAGCAGGGGAAATTAACTATGGCTACACCTTC CASSVAGEINYGYTF TRBV9 . TRBJ1-2 . 15
TGTGCCAGCTCGGGTCTAGCGGGCACCAAAGGGGAGCTGTTTTTT CASSGLAGTKGELFF TRBV5-3 . TRBJ2-2 TRBD2 15
TGTGCCAGCAGTCCCTCCGGGACAGCCAGAAATCAGCCCCAGCATTTT CASSPSGTARNQPQHF TRBV28 . TRBJ1-5 TRBD1 16
TGTGCCAGCAGTTCGACCTTCAGGGGTCGCATGAACACTGAAGCTTTCTTT CASSSTFRGRMNTEAFF TRBV27 few TRBJ1-1 . 17
TGTGCCAGCAGCTTGGCCGCCCAGGCCCACGAGCAGTACTTC CASSLAAQAHEQYF TRBV5-4 . TRBJ2-7 . 14
TGTGCCAGCAGCCCCCACCGGGGGCTAAATACGCAGTATTTT CASSPHRGLNTQYF TRBV7-2 . TRBJ2-3 . 14
TGTGCCAGCTCACCCCAGGGGGGGGCGAACACTGAAGCTTTCTTT CASSPQGGANTEAFF TRBV18 . TRBJ1-1 TRBD1 15
TGTGCCAGTAGTATTGGTGCAGGGGGCACAGATACGCAGTATTTT CASSIGAGGTDTQYF TRBV19 once TRBJ2-3 . 15
TGTGCCAGCAGCAACCGACAGGGGAAAAACAATGAGCAGTTCTTC CASSNRQGKNNEQFF TRBV4-2 . TRBJ2-1 TRBD1 15
TGTGCCAGCAGTTTAAAAGGGCCGACTGTTTCCTACGAGCAGTACTTC CASSLKGPTVSYEQYF TRBV27 . TRBJ2-7 . 16
TGTGCCACCCAAGCGGCGGTCACCTACGAGCAGTACTTC CATQAAVTYEQYF TRBV10-3 . TRBJ2-7 . 13
TGCGCCAGCAGCATGCGCCCGCGCGGGGACAGTGAAACTAAAGCTTTCTTT CASSMRPRGDSETKAFF TRBV5-1 . TRBJ1-1 TRBD1 17
TGTGCCAGCTCACCACAGAGCTCAGATACGCAGTATTTT CASSPQSSDTQYF TRBV18 . TRBJ2-3 . 13
TGCGCCAGCAGCCAAGAGCCACAGGCGGCCTCTGGAAACACCATATATTTT CASSQEPQAASGNTIYF TRBV4-3 . TRBJ1-3 . 17
TGTGCCAGCAGTCTGATCGCAGGCTACACCTTC CASSLIAGYTF TRBV2 . TRBJ1-2 . 11